This T cell receptor beta chain was sequenced for a study of T-cell memory formation after mild COVID-19. Study in general: Clustering of TCRs was largely donor specific.

The 5'RACE method, run with constant-segment primers, produced TCR alpha and TCR beta cDNA libraries (carrying sample barcodes and UMIs). A single record per CDR3 protein comes from TCRdb applying MiXCR to the 5' RACE reads. Of around 130,000 distinct CDR3 sequences in the sample, approximately 15% were seen once. The germline CDR1 and CDR2 sequences are SNHLY and FYNNEI. The CDR3 is made up of 16 amino acids. Between the trimmed V and J ends, which lost 2 bases and 0 bases, there was a span of 13 bases. Study-wide results and limits: Pre-infection memory already had some responding clones, implying cross-reactive memory joined. Second-wave clones that peaked on day 37 lacked confirmed SARS-CoV-2 specificity.

This clonotype was observed a handful of times. The antigen is undetermined. What was sequenced was PBMCs or a T cell subset sorted from them (not recorded which). The TCR sequence derives from an adult woman who had mild COVID-19 (a few samples of this study predate the infection). Cell type and time point are not known. This rearrangement joins TRBV2 to TRBJ1-2; D gene uncertain. The CDR3 sequence: CASSESLGVANYGYTF. As DNA, the CDR3 is TGTGCCAGCAGTGAAAGTTTGGGCGTTGCTAACTATGGCTACACCTTC.